These 26 T cell receptor beta chains came from one sample sequenced in a study of early T cells in non-severe SARS-CoV-2 infection. One entry per CDR3 protein, called by TCRdb with MiXCR from the 5' RACE reads. The top ten clones hold about 3.8% of a sample with fewer than 120,000 distinct CDR3 sequences, over 9.5% of them seen once. The material was whole blood, obtained at baseline. The receptors originated from an adult who was a healthcare worker with PCR-confirmed SARS-CoV-2 infection or an uninfected control (not recorded which).

The J gene is TRBJ1-3, the V gene TRBV7-6, with D maybe TRBD1 (5 bases). CDR3 length equals 15 residues. Germline CDR1 SGHVS, CDR2 FNYEAQ. V lost 3 bases and J lost 2, with 11 bases in between. CDR3 in DNA: TGTGCCAGCAGCTTGAAGGTGGGGGCTGGAAACACCATATATTTT. It is translated as CASSLKVGAGNTIYF. Full variable domain (missing parts from reference TRBV7-6 and TRBJ1-3): GAGVSQSPRYKVTKRGQDVALRCDPISGHVSLYWYRQALGQGPEFLTYFNYEAQQDKSGLPNDRFSAERPEGSISTLTIQRTEQRDSAMYRCASSLKVGAGNTIYFGEGSWLTVV.

Regarding this clonotype: This CDR3 is missing its conserved last phenylalanine or tryptophan, likely due to a read error. Because the CDR3's place on the DNA is in doubt, the DNA is left out and the CDR3 is given as listed by TCRdb. The chain couples TRBV24-1 to TRBJ2-7; the table gives TRBD2 as D, unverified against the DNA. CDR1 and CDR2 from the germline V gene are KGHDR and SFDVKD. The CDR3 spans 10 amino acids, including both terminal residues. CDR3 protein: CATSDPRPLL.

The chain uses TRBV12-3 or TRBV12-4 and TRBJ1-2; TRBD1 agrees at 12 bases. This CDR3 comprises 16 residues. V lost 4 bases to trimming and J lost 5 bases; unmatched junction nucleotides: 8. In nucleotides, the CDR3 is TGTGCCAGCAGTTCCGGGACAGGGGGCGCGGGATATGGCTACACCTTC. This sequence encodes CASSSGTGGAGYGYTF.

Only a few counts were recorded for this clonotype. The chain links TRBV2 to TRBJ2-1, with TRBD2 identical over 9 bases. Trimming cost V 7 bases and J 4 bases; bases outside gene matches: 5. Looked up from germline, CDR1 is SNHLY and CDR2 is FYNNEI. CDR3 length: 14 residues. Here the CDR3 reads CASIGLAGYNEQFF. The DNA for the CDR3 is TGTGCCAGCATTGGTCTAGCGGGGTACAATGAGCAGTTCTTC. Supplemented by reference TRBV2 and TRBJ2-1, the full variable domain reads EPEVTQTPSHQVTQMGQEVILRCVPISNHLYFYWYRQILGQKVEFLVSFYNNEISEKSEIFDDQFSVERPDGSNFTLKIRSTKLEDSAMYFCASIGLAGYNEQFFGPGTRLTVL.

This chain links TRBV5-1 with TRBJ1-2; 8 positions match TRBD1. CDR3 length: 14 amino acids. Germline V gene sequence: CDR1 SGHRS, CDR2 YFSETQ. The ends lost 6 bases at V and 4 bases at J; junction bases unmatched: 8. This CDR3 is CASTTDTGGYGYTF. In DNA, the CDR3 is TGCGCCAGCACCACGGATACAGGGGGCTATGGCTACACCTTC. The whole variable domain, remainder taken from reference TRBV5-1 and TRBJ1-2, is KAGVTQTPRYLIKTRGQQVTLSCSPISGHRSVSWYQQTPGQGLQFLFEYFSETQRNKGNFPGRFSGRQFSNSRSEMNVSTLELGDSALYLCASTTDTGGYGYTFGSGTRLTVV.

This clonotype was found many times. The rearrangement uses TRBV21-1 and TRBJ2-2; TRBD2 was called by the table and not checked on the DNA. TRBV21-1 has pseudogene status. This CDR3 region has 16 residues. CDR3: CASSKEAGPLTGELFF. The CDR3 DNA follows: TGTGCCAGCAGCAAAGAGGCAGGACCGCTCACCGGGGAGCTGTTTTTT.

This clonotype turned up a few times. The chain uses TRBV5-4 and TRBJ2-7; 8 bases fit TRBD2. Germline lookup yields CDR1 SGHNT and CDR2 YYREEE (reference sequence). V lost 3 bases to trimming and J lost 3 bases; unmatched junction nucleotides: 8. The CDR3 has 15 residues. The CDR3 DNA is TGTGCCAGCAGCTCCGGGTTAGCGGGGAACTACGAGCAGTACTTC. Translating gives CASSSGLAGNYEQYF.

The rearrangement joins TRBV9 to TRBJ2-7, with 8 bases that match TRBD2. V lost 3 bases to trimming and J lost 5 bases; unmatched junction nucleotides: 4. The CDR3 is 13 amino acids. The V gene's germline CDR1 is SGDLS and CDR2 YYNGEE. CDR3 nucleotide sequence: TGTGCCAGCAGCGGAGGCGGGAGGCACGAGCAGTACTTC. Translating it yields CASSGGGRHEQYF.

The sample holds one count of this clonotype. The chain joins TRBV27 to TRBJ2-7; D call uncertain. The CDR3 loop spans 12 amino acids. Trimming took 5 bases from V and 2 from J, leaving 7 bases between them. The germline V gene has CDR1 MNHEY and CDR2 SMNVEV (reference sequence). This CDR3 is CASSPTPYEQYF. CDR3 DNA: TGTGCCAGCAGTCCCACTCCCTACGAGCAGTACTTC.

This clonotype was recorded many times. The J gene is TRBJ2-7, the V gene TRBV5-1; 9 nucleotides line up with TRBD1. CDR3 length: 14 amino acids. Germline V CDR1 and CDR2: SGHRS, YFSETQ. The V segment lost 5 bases and the J segment 7 bases; nucleotides outside the gene matches: 10. CDR3 coding DNA: TGCGCCAGCAGTACCCGGACAGGGGTCGGTGAGCAGTACTTC. The encoded protein is CASSTRTGVGEQYF. The entire variable domain, with the rest obtained from reference TRBV5-1 and TRBJ2-7, is as follows: KAGVTQTPRYLIKTRGQQVTLSCSPISGHRSVSWYQQTPGQGLQFLFEYFSETQRNKGNFPGRFSGRQFSNSRSEMNVSTLELGDSALYLCASSTRTGVGEQYFGPGTRLTVT.

This clonotype has a handful of counts. CDR3 DNA: TGTGCCAGCAGCCCTGGACCTAGCAATGAGCAGTTCTTC. It codes for CASSPGPSNEQFF. The chain employs TRBV11-3 and TRBJ2-1; D gene ambiguous. V lost 5 bases and J 6 bases, leaving 11 bases between the germline ends. From germline, CDR1 is SGHNT and CDR2 YENEEA. The CDR3 is made up of 13 amino acids. The whole variable domain, remainder taken from reference TRBV11-3 and TRBJ2-1, is EAGVVQSPRYKIIEKKQPVAFWCNPISGHNTLYWYLQNLGQGPELLIRYENEEAVDDSQLPKDRFSAERLKGVDSTLKIQPAELGDSAVYLCASSPGPSNEQFFGPGTRLTVL.

The V call is TRBV14, the J call TRBJ1-2; possible D gene TRBD1, 5 bases. The CDR3 consists of 15 residues. V lost 0 bases and J lost 4, with 12 bases in between. Germline V lookup: CDR1 SGHDN, CDR2 FVKESK. CDR3 DNA sequence: TGTGCCAGCAGCCAAGATTTGACAGCCCCCTATGGCTACACCTTC. The encoded protein is CASSQDLTAPYGYTF. The full variable domain, its missing parts supplied by reference TRBV14 and TRBJ1-2, is EAGVTQFPSHSVIEKGQTVTLRCDPISGHDNLYWYRRVMGKEIKFLLHFVKESKQDESGMPNNRFLAERTGGTYSTLKVQPAELEDSGVYFCASSQDLTAPYGYTFGSGTRLTVV.

CDR3 DNA sequence: TGCAGCGAGGTTAGCGGCAACGCAGATACGCAGTATTTT. This translates into CSEVSGNADTQYF. The J gene is TRBJ2-3, the V gene TRBV29-1; D perhaps matches TRBD2 (6 bases). Germline-derived CDR1 and CDR2 are SQVTM and ANQGSEA. Trimming left V 7 bases short and J 4 bases short, with 15 bases between. This CDR3 has 13 residues.

This chain uses TRBV5-1 with TRBJ2-7; 7 nucleotides align to TRBD2. The ends lost 1 base at V and 2 bases at J; junction bases unmatched: 9. This CDR3 is 16 amino acids long. In germline, CDR1 is SGHRS, CDR2 YFSETQ. The CDR3 DNA is TGCGCCAGCAGCTTGAGGCCGGCGGGGGACCCCTACGAGCAGTACTTC. This gives the protein CASSLRPAGDPYEQYF. The complete variable domain, with remaining parts taken from reference TRBV5-1 and TRBJ2-7, reads KAGVTQTPRYLIKTRGQQVTLSCSPISGHRSVSWYQQTPGQGLQFLFEYFSETQRNKGNFPGRFSGRQFSNSRSEMNVSTLELGDSALYLCASSLRPAGDPYEQYFGPGTRLTVT.

This clonotype was found a few times. The rearrangement links TRBV24-1 to TRBJ2-1; the match to TRBD1 covers 8 bases. The CDR3 contains 16 residues. CDR1 is KGHDR, CDR2 SFDVKD, per germline. Losses at the gene ends were 2 bases for V and 0 bases for J; bases not matched to a gene: 2. The CDR3 loop is CATSDSGGFSYNEQFF. The CDR3 coding sequence is TGTGCCACCAGTGATTCAGGGGGCTTCTCCTACAATGAGCAGTTCTTC.

This clonotype came up a few times. J is TRBJ1-4 and V is TRBV30; TRBD1 matches at 7 bases. Trimming removed 3 bases from V and 10 bases from J; junction bases left unmatched: 11. The CDR3 has 14 amino acids. CDR1 GTSNPN and CDR2 SVGIG come from the germline V gene (reference sequence). The CDR3 DNA reads as TGTGCCTGGAGGCCTAGGGGGCCTGGAGGAAAACTGTTTTTT. It encodes CAWRPRGPGGKLFF.

This clonotype was observed a handful of times. The chain recombines TRBV6-5 with TRBJ1-2, with a tentative D call TRBD1 (6 bases). The germline gives CDR1 MNHEY, CDR2 SVGAGI. Trimming removed 2 bases from V and 8 bases from J, with 12 bases in between. This CDR3 is 13 amino acids long. CDR3 sequence reads: CASSYPRGGGYTF. DNA of the CDR3: TGTGCCAGCAGTTACCCCAGGGGAGGGGGCTACACCTTC.

This clonotype appeared a few times. The chain has TRBV7-6 and TRBJ2-1; a possible D gene is TRBD1 (5 bases). Germline values: CDR1 SGHVS, CDR2 FNYEAQ. This CDR3 spans 16 amino acids. Trimming pared 3 bases from V and 4 bases from J, leaving 16 bases between. As DNA, the CDR3 is TGTGCCAGCAGCTTGTCATGGACATCCCCGTACAATGAGCAGTTCTTC. Translating it yields CASSLSWTSPYNEQFF.

This chain joins TRBV6-5 and TRBJ1-1, with 7 bases matching TRBD1. V trimming: 6 bases; J trimming: 2 bases; junction bases outside the gene matches: 3. Germline V gives CDR1 MNHEY, CDR2 SVGAGI. The CDR3 consists of 13 residues. The CDR3: CASRDRINTEAFF. CDR3 coding DNA: TGTGCCAGCAGGGACAGGATCAACACTGAAGCTTTCTTT.

This clonotype was seen ten or more times. The CDR3 reads CASSQVRYNEQFF. The CDR3 coding sequence is TGCGCCAGCAGCCAAGTGCGATACAATGAGCAGTTCTTC. The chain couples TRBV4-1 to TRBJ2-1; D is ambiguous. CDR3 length: 13 residues. Trimming took off 1 base at V and 4 bases at J, with 5 bases between the two ends. Per the germline V gene, CDR1 is MGHRA and CDR2 is YSYEKL.

This clonotype was counted a few times. V is TRBV5-4 and J is TRBJ2-2; D is possibly TRBD2 (5 bases). CDR3 length: 16 amino acids. Germline V gives CDR1 SGHNT, CDR2 YYREEE (reference sequence). V was trimmed by 0 bases and J by 0 bases, leaving 9 bases between them. The CDR3 nucleotides read TGTGCCAGCAGCTTGGCCCCGGGGACGAACACCGGGGAGCTGTTTTTT. Its protein is CASSLAPGTNTGELFF.

This clonotype was seen ten or more times. The chain combines TRBV9 with TRBJ2-7; no definite D call. Trimming cost V 2 bases and J 1 base, with 7 bases left between them. In germline, CDR1 is SGDLS, CDR2 YYNGEE. The CDR3 spans 13 residues. CDR3 DNA sequence: TGTGCCAGCAGCGTGGGCCTTTCCTACGAGCAGTACTTC. Translated: CASSVGLSYEQYF.

This chain links TRBV12-3 or TRBV12-4 with TRBJ2-3; D is unclear. The CDR3 totals 12 residues. V lost 6 bases and J lost 2, with 6 bases in between. This CDR3 reads CASRLVTDTQYF. CDR3 nucleotides: TGTGCCAGCAGGCTCGTCACAGATACGCAGTATTTT.

This clonotype occurred a few times. This rearrangement joins TRBV7-8 to TRBJ2-1; D gene ambiguous. This CDR3 spans 15 amino acids. Trimming removed 1 base from V and 5 bases from J, with 12 bases in between. From germline, CDR1 is SGHVS and CDR2 FQNEAQ. The CDR3 spells CASSLVSAADNEQFF. The CDR3 bases are TGTGCCAGCAGCTTAGTGTCGGCGGCCGACAATGAGCAGTTCTTC.

The genes are TRBV11-3 and TRBJ2-3; no clear D. Germline values: CDR1 SGHNT, CDR2 YENEEA. The CDR3 runs to 15 residues. V lost 0 bases and J 1 base, leaving 8 bases between the germline ends. CDR3 sequence (DNA): TGTGCCAGCAGCTTAGATTCCCACGGCACAGATACGCAGTATTTT. This encodes CASSLDSHGTDTQYF.

The rearrangement uses TRBV27 and TRBJ2-1; 9 nucleotides agree with TRBD1. Germline V lookup: CDR1 MNHEY, CDR2 SMNVEV (reference sequence). The junction had 9 bases not matched to a gene; V was cut back by 4 bases and J by 2 bases. The CDR3 consists of 17 residues. CDR3 nucleotide sequence: TGTGCCAGCAGTTCCCGGGACAGGGTGTTACCCTACAATGAGCAGTTCTTC. Protein product: CASSSRDRVLPYNEQFF.